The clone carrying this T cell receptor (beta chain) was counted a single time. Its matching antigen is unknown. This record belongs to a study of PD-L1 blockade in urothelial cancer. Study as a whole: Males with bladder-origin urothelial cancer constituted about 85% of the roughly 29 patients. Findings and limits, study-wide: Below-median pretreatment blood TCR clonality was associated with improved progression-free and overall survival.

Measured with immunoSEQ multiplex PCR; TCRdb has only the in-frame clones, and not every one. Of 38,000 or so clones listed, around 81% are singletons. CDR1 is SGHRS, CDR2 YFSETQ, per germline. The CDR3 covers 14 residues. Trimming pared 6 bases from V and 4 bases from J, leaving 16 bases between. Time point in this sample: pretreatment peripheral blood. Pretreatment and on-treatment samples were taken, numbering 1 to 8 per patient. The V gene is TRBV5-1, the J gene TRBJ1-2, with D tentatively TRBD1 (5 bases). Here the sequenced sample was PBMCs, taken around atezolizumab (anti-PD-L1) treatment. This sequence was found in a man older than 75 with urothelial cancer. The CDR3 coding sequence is TGCGCCAGCACGTACTCCAGGGATGGCTATGGCTACACCTTC. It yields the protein CASTYSRDGYGYTF. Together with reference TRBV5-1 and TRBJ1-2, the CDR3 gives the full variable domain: KAGVTQTPRYLIKTRGQQVTLSCSPISGHRSVSWYQQTPGQGLQFLFEYFSETQRNKGNFPGRFSGRQFSNSRSEMNVSTLELGDSALYLCASTYSRDGYGYTFGSGTRLTVV.